The text below deals with one T cell receptor beta chain. This clonotype was seen only a few times. This receptor's antigen is unknown. There are no base qualities to consult, and no much larger clone falls within one base. The library was made by 5' RACE. The instrument was an Illumina HiSeq 2500. A second PCR of roughly 7 to 11 cycles was performed with a sample-barcoded 5' primer and a J-beta primer mix. A template-switch 5' adaptor carrying 12 random nucleotides introduced a unique molecular identifier onto each TCR beta cDNA molecule. Each sample yielded at least 2.5 million CDR3-containing paired-end reads. First-strand cDNA synthesis was performed from all RNA using the Mint cDNA synthesis kit, with priming by a TRBC-specific oligonucleotide. Following uracil-DNA glycosylase treatment, all cDNA underwent a first 18-cycle PCR with the universal primers M1SS and BC2_uni_R. Regarding the original processing steps: Normalization of each sample was performed by random selection of 1 million high-quality reads, each carrying a distinct molecular identifier. Reads with shared molecular identifiers were discarded instead of being binned into consensus sequences. MiTCR, with a Q25 quality threshold and the strictest error-elimination algorithm, was used for CDR3 identification, clonotype clustering and error correction. A nonparametric unseen species model using Euler transformation provided a lower-bound estimate of total TCR beta diversity. TCRdb redid the processing of the public reads, applying fastp at Q25 and MiXCR, and retained in-frame beta chains. A single entry per CDR3 protein holds the most common genes and DNA from its merged rows. The V and J calls shown here were made by TCRdb, not taken from the authors' results. This sample holds 700,000 to 950,000 distinct CDR3 sequences; about three fifths were observed only once. The ten largest clones add up to 22% of the sample.

The donors were roughly 38 Caucasian individuals from Russia, aged roughly 6 to 100 years, who were systemically healthy. Approximately 9.7 milliliters of peripheral blood were drawn from each donor into EDTA-treated Vacutainer tubes. Ficoll-Paque density-gradient centrifugation was used to isolate PBMCs, with at least 7 million obtained per sample. Total RNA, at least 6 micrograms per sample, was extracted from PBMCs with Trizol reagent. For every donor, flow cytometry on a PBMC aliquot measured the percentage of naive CD45RAhigh/CD27high T cells. Compared with germline, V lacks 6 bases and J lacks 4 bases; bases without a gene match: 8. CDR1 and CDR2 are read off the germline V gene (reference sequence) as DFQATT and SNEGSKA. Spanning cysteine to phenylalanine, the CDR3 consists of 14 amino acids. Of all the DNA, just the CDR3 is kept, 42 bases in frame from base 1. This record comes from a study of blood T cells in healthy people across ages (dated by TCRdb to between 2015 and 2016). Study-wide context: In model experiments, roughly one uniquely barcoded TCR beta cDNA molecule per two T cells was captured by template switching. To track age-related changes in TCR beta repertoire diversity, the study relied on deep sequencing normalized with unique cDNA molecular identifiers. Donors were grouped into four age groups: young (average roughly 17 years), middle-aged (39), aged (over 55) and long-lived (82). To avoid experimental bias, donors of different ages were randomly spread across the sequencing lanes. The study analyzed two additional independent replicas of 1 million unique cDNA reads from the same blood draw for two donors, one aged 18 to 29 and one aged 80 or older.

General findings and caveats noted by the study authors: Observed TCR beta diversity per million T cells fell roughly linearly with age, and a significant reduction was already apparent by age roughly 40. Conclusive comparison of naive and antigen-experienced compartments was prevented by the profiling of bulk unsorted PBMCs. The long-lived group showed more naive CD4+ T cells, fewer expanded clones and increased TCR diversity than the aged group, suggesting age selection. There was a strong correlation between observed TCR beta diversity and the percentage of naive T cells measured by flow cytometry. Total diversity estimates from one million sequenced T cells were considered lower bounds and underestimates. Because donor CMV infection status was unknown, age-related changes in expanded clonotypes were potentially confounded.

This TCR came from a man younger than 40 in good health. Material for sequencing was blood. The chain links TRBV20-1 with TRBJ2-7; 11 junctional bases match TRBD2. The bases read TGCAGTGCGGATAGCGGGAGGGCCGGTTACGAGCAGTACTTC. It codes for CSADSGRAGYEQYF.